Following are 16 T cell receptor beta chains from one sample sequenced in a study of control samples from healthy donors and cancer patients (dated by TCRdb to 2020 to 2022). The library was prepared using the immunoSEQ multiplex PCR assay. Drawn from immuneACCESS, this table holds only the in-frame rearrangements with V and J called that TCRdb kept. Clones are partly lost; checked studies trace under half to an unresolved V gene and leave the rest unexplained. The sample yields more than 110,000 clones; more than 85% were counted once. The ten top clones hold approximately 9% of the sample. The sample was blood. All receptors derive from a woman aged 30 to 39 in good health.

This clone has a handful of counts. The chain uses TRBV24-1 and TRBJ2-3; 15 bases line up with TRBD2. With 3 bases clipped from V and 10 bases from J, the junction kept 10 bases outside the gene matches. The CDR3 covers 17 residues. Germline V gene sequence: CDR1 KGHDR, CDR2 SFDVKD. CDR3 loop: CATSDATGTSGRSAQYF. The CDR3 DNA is TGTGCCACCAGTGATGCCACCGGGACTAGCGGGAGGAGCGCGCAGTATTTT.

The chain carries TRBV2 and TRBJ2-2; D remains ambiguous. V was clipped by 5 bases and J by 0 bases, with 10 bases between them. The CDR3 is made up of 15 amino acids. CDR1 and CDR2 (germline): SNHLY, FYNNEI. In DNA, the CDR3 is TGTGCCAGCAGTTCCAACCCCTCGAACACCGGGGAGCTGTTTTTT. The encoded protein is CASSSNPSNTGELFF.

This CDR3 is CASSLVDGQETQYF. The CDR3, as DNA: TGTGCCAGCAGCTTAGTGGACGGCCAAGAGACCCAGTACTTC. The chain carries TRBV7-2 and TRBJ2-5; D gene uncertain. The germline gives CDR1 SGHTA, CDR2 FQGNSA. V lost 1 base to trimming and J lost 1 base, with 7 bases between them. The CDR3 length is 14 residues.

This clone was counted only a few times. The CDR3 nucleotides read TGTGCCAGTAGCACGGGACAGGGACTAAATCAGCCCCAGCATTTT. Encoded protein: CASSTGQGLNQPQHF. This chain links TRBV19 with TRBJ1-5; 9 nucleotides match TRBD1. This CDR3 comprises 15 residues. From germline, CDR1 is LNHDA and CDR2 SQIVND (reference sequence). Trimming removed 6 bases from V and 4 bases from J; junction bases left unmatched: 7.

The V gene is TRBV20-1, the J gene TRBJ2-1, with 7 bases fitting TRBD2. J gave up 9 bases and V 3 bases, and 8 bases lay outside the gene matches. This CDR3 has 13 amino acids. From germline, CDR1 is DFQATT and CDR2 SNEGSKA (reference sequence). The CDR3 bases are TGCAGTGCTAGTTACGGGAGGAACAGTGAGCAGTTCTTC. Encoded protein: CSASYGRNSEQFF.

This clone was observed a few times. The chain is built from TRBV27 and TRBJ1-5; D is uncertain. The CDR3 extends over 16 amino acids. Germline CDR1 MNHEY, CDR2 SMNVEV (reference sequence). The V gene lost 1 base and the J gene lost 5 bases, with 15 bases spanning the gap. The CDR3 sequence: CASSLWWRTPDQPQHF. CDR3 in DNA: TGTGCCAGCAGTTTATGGTGGAGGACGCCGGATCAGCCCCAGCATTTT.

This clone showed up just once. The DNA of the CDR3 is TGTGCCAGCAGTACCCTGGGGAGTAACTATGGCTACACCTTC. Its protein product is CASSTLGSNYGYTF. The V and J genes are TRBV25-1 and TRBJ1-2, with no clear D. Trimming left V 5 bases short and J 1 base short, with 11 bases between. Germline CDR1 and CDR2: MGHDK and SYGVNS. CDR3 length equals 14 residues.

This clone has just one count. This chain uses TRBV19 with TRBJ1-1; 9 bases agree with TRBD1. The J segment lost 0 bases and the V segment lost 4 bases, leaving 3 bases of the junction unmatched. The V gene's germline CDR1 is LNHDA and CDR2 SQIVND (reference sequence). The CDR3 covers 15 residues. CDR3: CASSRGTGLNTEAFF. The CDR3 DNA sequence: TGTGCCAGTAGTAGGGGGACAGGGCTGAACACTGAAGCTTTCTTT.

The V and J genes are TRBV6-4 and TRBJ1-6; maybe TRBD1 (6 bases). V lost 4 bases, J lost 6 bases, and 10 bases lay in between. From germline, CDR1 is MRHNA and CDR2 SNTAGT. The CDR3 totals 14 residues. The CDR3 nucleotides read TGTGCCAGCAGTGTCTCGGACAGTAATTCACCCCTCCACTTT. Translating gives CASSVSDSNSPLHF.

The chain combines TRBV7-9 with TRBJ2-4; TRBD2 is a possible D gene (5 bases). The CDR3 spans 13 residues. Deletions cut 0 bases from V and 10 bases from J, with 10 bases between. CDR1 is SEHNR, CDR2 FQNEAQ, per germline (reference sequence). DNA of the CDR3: TGTGCCAGCAGCTTAGCCCCACGGGGAATTCAGTACTTC. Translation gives CASSLAPRGIQYF.

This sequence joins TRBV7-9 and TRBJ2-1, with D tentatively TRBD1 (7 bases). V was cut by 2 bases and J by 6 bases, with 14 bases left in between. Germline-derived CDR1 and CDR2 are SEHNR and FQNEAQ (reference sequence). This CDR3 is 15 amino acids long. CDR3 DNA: TGTGCCAGCAGCTTATACCAGGGGGGCCCCAATGAGCAGTTCTTC. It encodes CASSLYQGGPNEQFF.

The CDR3 nucleotides are TGTGCCAGCAGCTTAAGGGTTACGGATGAGCAGTTCTTC. Residues: CASSLRVTDEQFF. The genes are TRBV7-2 and TRBJ2-1; D unresolved. The germline CDR1 and CDR2 sequences are SGHTA and FQGNSA. The V end lost 2 bases, the J end lost 8 bases, and 10 bases lay between the germline ends. The CDR3 loop spans 13 amino acids.

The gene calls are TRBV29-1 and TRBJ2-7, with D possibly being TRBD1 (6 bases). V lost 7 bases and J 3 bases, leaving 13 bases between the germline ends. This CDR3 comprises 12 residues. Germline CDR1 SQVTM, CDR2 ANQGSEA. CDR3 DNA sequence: TGCAGCGCCGTTACAGGGATCTACGAGCAGTACTTC. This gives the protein CSAVTGIYEQYF.

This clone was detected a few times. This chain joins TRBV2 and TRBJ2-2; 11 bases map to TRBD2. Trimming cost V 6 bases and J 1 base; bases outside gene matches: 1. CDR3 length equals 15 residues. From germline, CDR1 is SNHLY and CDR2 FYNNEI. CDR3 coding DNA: TGTGCCAGCAGAACTAGCGGGGGGAACACCGGGGAGCTGTTTTTT. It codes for CASRTSGGNTGELFF. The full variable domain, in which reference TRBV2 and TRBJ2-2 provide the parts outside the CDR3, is EPEVTQTPSHQVTQMGQEVILRCVPISNHLYFYWYRQILGQKVEFLVSFYNNEISEKSEIFDDQFSVERPDGSNFTLKIRSTKLEDSAMYFCASRTSGGNTGELFFGEGSRLTVL.

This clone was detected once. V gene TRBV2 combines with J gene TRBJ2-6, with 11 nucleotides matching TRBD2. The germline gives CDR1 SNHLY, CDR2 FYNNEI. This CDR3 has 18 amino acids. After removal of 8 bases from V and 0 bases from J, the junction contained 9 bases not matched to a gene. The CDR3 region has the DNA TGTGCCAGCTGCTGCCAGACTAGCGGGATCTCTGGGGCCAACGTCCTGACTTTC. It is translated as CASCCQTSGISGANVLTF.

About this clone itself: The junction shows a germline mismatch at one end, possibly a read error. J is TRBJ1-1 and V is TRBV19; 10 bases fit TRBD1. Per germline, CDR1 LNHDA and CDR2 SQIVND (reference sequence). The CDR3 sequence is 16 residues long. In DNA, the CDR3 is TGTGCCAGTACCCCCGGCACGGGACAGGGGAACTCTGAAGCTTTCTTT. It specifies CASTPGTGQGNSEAFF.